The rows below give T cell receptor beta chains drawn from one sample of a study of blood T cell repertoires in COVID-19. The assay was immunoSEQ multiplex PCR, and TCRdb's table has in-frame clones only and misses some. The sample includes over 200,000 clones, 75% to 90% of them seen just once. The sequencing sample was made of PBMCs or T cells enriched from blood (not recorded which). The receptors derive from a man in his forties or fifties who had recovered from COVID-19. Each CDR3 is given without its conserved first and last residue.

V,J,CDR3
TRBV7-4,TRBJ1-3,ASSQGAGTGNTIY
TRBV21-1,TRBJ2-7,ATRHRREFHYEQY
TRBV27,TRBJ1-3,ASSLLNYSGNTIY
TRBV10-1,TRBJ2-7,ASSPGTGGYEQY
TRBV30,TRBJ2-7,AWSGGVAGIYEQY
TRBV3-1/TRBV3-2,TRBJ1-3,ASSQSLSGAGNTIY
TRBV24-1,TRBJ1-2,ATSAGRGVDYGYT
TRBV11-2,TRBJ1-6,ASSLISGGGSPLH
TRBV7-8,TRBJ1-5,ASSPTWGAQH
TRBV28,TRBJ1-5,ASSFTSLYRAQPQH
TRBV19,TRBJ1-2,ASSRTVDNYGYT
TRBV15,TRBJ2-3,ATSRDRFGTGASTDTQY
TRBV2,TRBJ2-7,ASGRGPYEQY
TRBV2,TRBJ1-4,ASSHESPGSTNEKLF
TRBV15,TRBJ1-1,ATSPGSMRSTEAF
TRBV6-5,TRBJ1-2,ASRGIGTNPYGYT
TRBV19,TRBJ1-2,ASSISGIGYGYT
TRBV29-1,TRBJ1-1,SAGQRNTEAF
TRBV2,TRBJ1-2,ASSQTGPYGYT
TRBV13,TRBJ2-2,ASSDGDRENTGELF
TRBV27,TRBJ2-5,ASSAGGPETQY
TRBV5-1,TRBJ2-1,ASSLGTGEFYNEQF
TRBV21-1,TRBJ2-2,ASSKKRQESSGRAGTGELF
TRBV4-1,TRBJ1-2,ASSQDGGNVYGYT
TRBV30,TRBJ2-3,AWTSGSSSLFRQY
TRBV6-5,TRBJ2-7,ASSKTGSFSYEQY
TRBV4-1,TRBJ2-7,ASSQLSGIAYEQY
TRBV5-8,TRBJ1-2,ASSPGQGSYGYT
TRBV24-1,TRBJ1-1,ATSDGHRAEAF
TRBV2,TRBJ1-4,ASSGPTPGEKLF
TRBV11-2,TRBJ2-7,ASSSDGLAGGLQY
TRBV11-2,TRBJ2-7,ASDIRGIHEQY
TRBV9,TRBJ2-7,ASSVGLSLADEQY
TRBV7-2,TRBJ1-3,ASSLGTGTGNTIY
TRBV6-5,TRBJ1-6,ASSSQGSMHSPLH
TRBV28,TRBJ1-2,ASSLGQQVYGYT
TRBV29-1,TRBJ2-5,SVGYGTAQETQY
TRBV19,TRBJ1-5,ASSIHGGKQPQH
TRBV4-1,TRBJ2-1,ASSQDSGAGALNEQF
TRBV5-6,TRBJ2-7,ASTQGSTGGIHEQY
TRBV7-8,TRBJ1-1,ASSLSTGEFTEAF
TRBV7-2,TRBJ1-2,ASSFTGTGGNRGYT